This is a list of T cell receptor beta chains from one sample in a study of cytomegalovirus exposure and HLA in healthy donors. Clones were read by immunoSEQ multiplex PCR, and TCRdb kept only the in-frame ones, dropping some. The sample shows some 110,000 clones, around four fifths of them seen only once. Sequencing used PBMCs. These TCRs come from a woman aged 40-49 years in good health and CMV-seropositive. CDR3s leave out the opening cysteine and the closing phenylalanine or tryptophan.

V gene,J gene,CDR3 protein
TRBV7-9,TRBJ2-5,ASSLGSSGEETQY
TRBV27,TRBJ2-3,ASSLGNRLTDTQY
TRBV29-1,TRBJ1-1,SVGGQLNTEAF
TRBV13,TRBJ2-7,ASSNSDRVMRGGSYEQY
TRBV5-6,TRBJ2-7,ASSFYSTVDEQY
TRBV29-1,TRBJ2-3,SVEGLGGIDTQY
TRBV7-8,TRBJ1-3,ASSFPGLGNTIY
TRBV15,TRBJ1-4,ATSRGGTGRTEKLF
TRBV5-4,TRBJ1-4,ASSLQTQGNEKLF
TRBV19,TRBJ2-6,ASSIDRGAGANVLT
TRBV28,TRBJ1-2,ASSLAGKHGYT
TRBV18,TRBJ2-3,ASSPPRSGTDTQY
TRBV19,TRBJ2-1,ASSNGQPDEQF
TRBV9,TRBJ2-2,ASSVAQAGGPNTGELF
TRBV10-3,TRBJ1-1,AISESPPSYEAF
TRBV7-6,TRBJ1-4,ASSLGQRMEKLF
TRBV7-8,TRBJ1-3,ASSVITTGSGNTIY
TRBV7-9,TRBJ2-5,ASSLIPPSQY
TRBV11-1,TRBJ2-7,ASSLVRTSSYEQY
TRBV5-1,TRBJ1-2,ASSFIGQGAYGYT
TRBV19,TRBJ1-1,ATTPRQHTEAF
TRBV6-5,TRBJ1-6,ASSYVRGGNSPLH
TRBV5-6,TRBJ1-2,ASSLVDRGPFYGYT
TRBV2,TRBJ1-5,ASSRSNQPQH
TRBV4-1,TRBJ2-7,ASSQAGGSPYEQY
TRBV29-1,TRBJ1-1,SVASGIWTEAF
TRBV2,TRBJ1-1,ASKRDPGNQGTEAF
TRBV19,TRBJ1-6,ASSFVDSPLH